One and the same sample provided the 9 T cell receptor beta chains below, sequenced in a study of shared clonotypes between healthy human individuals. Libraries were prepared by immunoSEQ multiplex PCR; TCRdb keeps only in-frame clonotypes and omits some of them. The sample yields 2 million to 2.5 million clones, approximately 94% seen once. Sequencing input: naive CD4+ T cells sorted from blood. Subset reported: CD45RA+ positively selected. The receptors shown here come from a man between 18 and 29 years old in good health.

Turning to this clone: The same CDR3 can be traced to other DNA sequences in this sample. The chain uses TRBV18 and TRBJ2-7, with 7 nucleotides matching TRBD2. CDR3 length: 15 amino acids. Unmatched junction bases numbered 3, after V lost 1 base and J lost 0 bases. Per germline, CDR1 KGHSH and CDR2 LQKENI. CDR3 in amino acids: CASSPREGSSYEQYF. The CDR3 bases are TGTGCCAGCTCACCACGGGAGGGGTCCTCCTACGAGCAGTACTTC.

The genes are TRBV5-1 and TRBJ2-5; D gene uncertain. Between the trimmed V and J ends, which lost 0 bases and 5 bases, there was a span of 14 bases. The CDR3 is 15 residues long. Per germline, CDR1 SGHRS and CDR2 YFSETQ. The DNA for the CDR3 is TGCGCCAGCAGCTTGGTAGGCGACCCTCAGGAGACCCAGTACTTC. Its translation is CASSLVGDPQETQYF.

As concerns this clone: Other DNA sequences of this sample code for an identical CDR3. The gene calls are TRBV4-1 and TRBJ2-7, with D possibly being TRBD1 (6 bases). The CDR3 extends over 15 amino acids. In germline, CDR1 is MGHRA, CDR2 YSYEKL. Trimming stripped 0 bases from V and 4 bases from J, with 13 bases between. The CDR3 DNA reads TGCGCCAGCAGCCAAGATCAAGGACAGACGTACGAGCAGTACTTC. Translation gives CASSQDQGQTYEQYF.

The CDR3: CASSPGAGNTGELFF. The CDR3 nucleotides are TGTGCCAGCAGCCCAGGGGCAGGGAACACCGGGGAGCTGTTTTTT. The rearrangement uses TRBV7-9 and TRBJ2-2; the D gene is possibly TRBD1 (6 bases). The CDR3 is 15 residues long. The V end was cut by 5 bases, the J end by 1 base, with 11 bases between. Germline V gene sequence: CDR1 SEHNR, CDR2 FQNEAQ (reference sequence).

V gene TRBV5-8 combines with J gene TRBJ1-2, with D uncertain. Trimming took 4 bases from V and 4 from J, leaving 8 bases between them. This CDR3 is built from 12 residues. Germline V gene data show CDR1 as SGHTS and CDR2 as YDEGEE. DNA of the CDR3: TGTGCCAGCAGCCCCGGTTCCTATGGCTACACCTTC. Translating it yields CASSPGSYGYTF.

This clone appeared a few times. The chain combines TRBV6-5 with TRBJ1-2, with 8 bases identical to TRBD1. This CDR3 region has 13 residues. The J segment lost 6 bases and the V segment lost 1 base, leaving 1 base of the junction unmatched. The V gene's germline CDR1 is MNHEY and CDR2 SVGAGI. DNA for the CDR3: TGTGCCAGCAGTTACTTGGACAGGGATGGCTACACCTTC. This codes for CASSYLDRDGYTF.

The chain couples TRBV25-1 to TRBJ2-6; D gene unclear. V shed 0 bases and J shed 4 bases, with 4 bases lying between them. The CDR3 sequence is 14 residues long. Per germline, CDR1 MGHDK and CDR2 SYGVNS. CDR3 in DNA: TGTGCCAGCAGTGAATATGCCGGGGCCAACGTCCTGACTTTC. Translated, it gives CASSEYAGANVLTF.

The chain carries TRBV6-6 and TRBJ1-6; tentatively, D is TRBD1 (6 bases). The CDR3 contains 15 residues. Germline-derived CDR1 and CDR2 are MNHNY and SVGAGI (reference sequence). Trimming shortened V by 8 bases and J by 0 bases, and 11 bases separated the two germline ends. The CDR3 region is CASGQTSSYNSPLHF. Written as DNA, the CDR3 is TGTGCCAGCGGACAGACGAGCTCCTATAATTCACCCCTCCACTTT.

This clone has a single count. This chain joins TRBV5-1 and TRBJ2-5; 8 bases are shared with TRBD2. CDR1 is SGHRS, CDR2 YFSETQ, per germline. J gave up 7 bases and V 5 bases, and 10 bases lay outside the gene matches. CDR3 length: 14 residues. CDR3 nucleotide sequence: TGCGCCAGCAGTAACCGGGAGGGCCGGGGGACCCAGTACTTC. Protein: CASSNREGRGTQYF.